A single sample gave rise to the 18 T cell receptor beta chains below, sequenced in a study of cytomegalovirus exposure and HLA in healthy donors. Primers for the PCR totalled 60 Vbeta and 13 Jbeta. TCRdb's copy holds only in-frame clones and misses some; the assay was immunoSEQ multiplex PCR. This sample has 160,000 or so clones, with approximately 84% found just once. Sequencing was performed on PBMCs. Receptors were obtained from a woman aged 18-30 years in good health and CMV-seronegative.

The chain joins TRBV7-8 to TRBJ2-5; a possible D gene is TRBD1 (6 bases). The CDR3 extends over 13 amino acids. V was trimmed by 5 bases and J by 11 bases, leaving 18 bases between them. Germline loops: CDR1 SGHVS, CDR2 FQNEAQ. The CDR3 region has the DNA TGTGCCAGCAGCCTCCGGCAGGGGTCGGGGCAGTACTTC. Translated, it gives CASSLRQGSGQYF.

The J gene is TRBJ1-3, the V gene TRBV5-4; TRBD1 might be the D (5 bases). The V gene's germline CDR1 is SGHNT and CDR2 YYREEE (reference sequence). V was shortened by 0 bases and J by 0 bases, with 10 bases between the two germline ends. The CDR3 runs to 16 residues. For the CDR3, the DNA is TGTGCCAGCAGCTTGGTTGGGGGGACCTCTGGAAACACCATATATTTT. Protein product: CASSLVGGTSGNTIYF. Combining the CDR3 with reference TRBV5-4 and TRBJ1-3 gives the whole variable domain ETGVTQSPTHLIKTRGQQVTLRCSSQSGHNTVSWYQQALGQGPQFIFQYYREEENGRGNFPPRFSGLQFPNYSSELNVNALELDDSALYLCASSLVGGTSGNTIYFGEGSWLTVV.

The rearrangement uses TRBV18 and TRBJ2-3, with D perhaps TRBD2 (5 bases). The V end was cut by 1 base, the J end by 6 bases, with 5 bases between. Germline lookup yields CDR1 KGHSH and CDR2 LQKENI. The CDR3 extends over 12 amino acids. CDR3 region: CASSPLADTQYF. CDR3 DNA sequence: TGTGCCAGCTCACCACTAGCGGATACGCAGTATTTT.

The chain has TRBV27 and TRBJ1-5; no clear D. Per germline, CDR1 MNHEY and CDR2 SMNVEV (reference sequence). This CDR3 spans 15 amino acids. Trimming stripped 0 bases from V and 10 bases from J, with 16 bases between. This chain's CDR3 is CASSLSQAGRHPQHF. The CDR3 coding sequence is TGTGCCAGCAGTTTATCCCAGGCTGGCCGGCACCCCCAGCATTTT.

On this clone itself: This CDR3 is also generated by other DNA sequences in the sample. The chain uses TRBV7-2 and TRBJ2-3, with a weak D call TRBD2 (5 bases). Trimming left V 5 bases short and J 5 bases short, with 8 bases between. The CDR3 totals 12 residues. Germline values: CDR1 SGHTA, CDR2 FQGNSA. The CDR3: CASSPRGDTQYF. The CDR3 DNA is TGTGCCAGCAGCCCTCGGGGAGATACGCAGTATTTT.

The chain carries TRBV23-1 and TRBJ2-3; TRBD1 matches at 7 bases. TRBV23-1 is recorded as an ORF, its role being uncertain. The CDR3 length is 18 residues. The V gene end was trimmed by 2 bases and the J gene end by 8 bases; junction bases not matched to a gene: 19. CDR3: CASSQTPPTGTQDCTQYF. CDR3 nucleotide sequence: TGCGCCAGCAGTCAAACCCCCCCGACAGGGACCCAGGATTGTACGCAGTATTTT.

The CDR3 is CASSATGGPYEQYF. CDR3 DNA sequence: TGTGCCAGCAGCGCCACAGGGGGCCCCTACGAGCAGTACTTC. This chain joins TRBV9 and TRBJ2-7; 9 bases are a match to TRBD1. The CDR3 runs 14 residues. V was pared by 3 bases and J by 2 bases, with 3 bases of the junction left unmatched. Per the germline V gene, CDR1 is SGDLS and CDR2 is YYNGEE.

The J gene is TRBJ1-4, the V gene TRBV2; D is unclear. The CDR3 covers 13 residues. The V and J ends lost 6 bases and 8 bases respectively, with 13 bases between them. Germline V lookup: CDR1 SNHLY, CDR2 FYNNEI. The CDR3 here is CASRRGSREKLFF. DNA of the CDR3: TGTGCCAGCAGGCGGGGATCTCGGGAAAAACTGTTTTTT. Combining the CDR3 with reference TRBV2 and TRBJ1-4 gives the whole variable domain EPEVTQTPSHQVTQMGQEVILRCVPISNHLYFYWYRQILGQKVEFLVSFYNNEISEKSEIFDDQFSVERPDGSNFTLKIRSTKLEDSAMYFCASRRGSREKLFFGSGTQLSVL.

J is TRBJ1-1 and V is TRBV5-1; 10 bases are shared with TRBD1. CDR1 and CDR2 from the germline V gene are SGHRS and YFSETQ. The CDR3 extends over 17 amino acids. V was pared by 4 bases and J by 0 bases, with 9 bases of the junction left unmatched. CDR3 residues: CASSTSGTGALNTEAFF. DNA of the CDR3: TGCGCCAGCAGCACTTCCGGGACAGGGGCCCTGAACACTGAAGCTTTCTTT.

This rearrangement joins TRBV4-2 to TRBJ2-7; TRBD2 matches 8 bases. Trimming cost V 5 bases and J 7 bases; bases outside gene matches: 16. CDR1 is LGHNA and CDR2 is YNFKEQ in the germline V gene. This CDR3 region has 16 residues. The DNA for the CDR3 is TGTGCCAGCAGCTCCCGGCGCGGGACCACGGGGGGGGAGCAGTACTTC. The encoded protein is CASSSRRGTTGGEQYF.

The genes are TRBV28 and TRBJ2-5, with 8 bases aligning to TRBD1. The CDR3 has 14 amino acids. Germline CDR1 MDHEN, CDR2 SYDVKM. V gave up 3 bases and J gave up 6 bases; unmatched junction bases: 6. In nucleotides, the CDR3 is TGTGCCAGCAGTTTGACAGGGGACGGAAAGACCCAGTACTTC. It is translated as CASSLTGDGKTQYF.

The chain recombines TRBV5-6 with TRBJ2-3; 12 bases agree with TRBD2. The CDR3 extends over 16 amino acids. Germline V gives CDR1 SGHDT, CDR2 YYEEEE. With 0 bases clipped from V and 4 bases from J, the junction kept 3 bases outside the gene matches. The CDR3 DNA is TGTGCCAGCAGCTTGGCACTAGCGGGGGGCTCAGATACGCAGTATTTT. Amino acid sequence: CASSLALAGGSDTQYF.

CDR3 DNA: TGTGCCAGTAGTAATATCGCGTTCTCCGGGCAGCCCCAGCATTTT. It translates to CASSNIAFSGQPQHF. V is TRBV19 and J is TRBJ1-5, with no clear D. CDR3 length equals 15 residues. Germline assignment: CDR1 LNHDA and CDR2 SQIVND (reference sequence). Deletions cut 4 bases from V and 7 bases from J, with 17 bases between.

This chain joins TRBV5-4 and TRBJ2-7, with 10 bases fitting TRBD2. The length of the CDR3 is 14 residues. Germline V lookup: CDR1 SGHNT, CDR2 YYREEE (reference sequence). The junction had 7 bases not matched to a gene; V was cut back by 5 bases and J by 5 bases. The CDR3 bases are TGTGCCAGCAGAAGGCGGCTAGCGGGAGACGAGCAGTACTTC. Amino acids: CASRRRLAGDEQYF.

The rearrangement joins TRBV10-1 to TRBJ1-5, with D unresolved. With 4 bases removed from V and 1 base from J, the gap between germline ends came to 11 bases. The CDR3 is 15 residues long. The germline CDR1 and CDR2 sequences are WNHNN and SYGVQD (reference sequence). The CDR3 reads CASSVKTGSNQPQHF. CDR3 DNA: TGCGCCAGCAGTGTGAAGACGGGAAGCAATCAGCCCCAGCATTTT.

The CDR3 region has the DNA TGTGCCAGCAGCCGGGGACAGTTAGAGACCCAGTACTTC. Protein product: CASSRGQLETQYF. J is TRBJ2-5 and V is TRBV7-2; 7 positions match TRBD1. Trimming at V came to 5 bases and at J to 4 bases, leaving 4 bases not matched to a gene. CDR1 and CDR2 (germline): SGHTA, FQGNSA. The CDR3 covers 13 residues.

Details on this clone: Other DNA sequences within the sample encode an identical CDR3. The chain uses TRBV19 and TRBJ2-5; a possible D gene is TRBD2 (6 bases). The CDR3 is 13 residues long. The germline V and J ends were trimmed by 8 bases and 6 bases, with 16 bases remaining between them. Germline CDR1 LNHDA, CDR2 SQIVND (reference sequence). CDR3 sequence (DNA): TGTGCCAGTGGCGACGGGGCGGGACAGACCCAGTACTTC. Protein: CASGDGAGQTQYF. The full variable domain, rest sourced from reference TRBV19 and TRBJ2-5, is DGGITQSPKYLFRKEGQNVTLSCEQNLNHDAMYWYRQDPGQGLRLIYYSQIVNDFQKGDIAEGYSVSREKKESFPLTVTSAQKNPTAFYLCASGDGAGQTQYFGPGTRLLVL.

The rearrangement uses TRBV7-2 and TRBJ1-5, with no clear D. Trimming took 1 base from V and 8 from J, leaving 9 bases between them. This CDR3 spans 13 amino acids. Germline V gene sequence: CDR1 SGHTA, CDR2 FQGNSA. DNA for the CDR3: TGTGCCAGCAGCTTAGGAGCTGTCGAGCCCCAGCATTTT. It encodes CASSLGAVEPQHF.